The 27 T cell receptor beta chains given below trace back to one sample, sequenced in a study of blood T cells in healthy people across ages. Primed by a sample-barcoded 5' primer and a J-beta primer mix, a second PCR proceeded for about 6 to 12 cycles. MiXCR, run by TCRdb on the 5' RACE reads, gives a single entry per CDR3 protein. The sample has hundreds of thousands of distinct CDR3 sequences, around 48% seen once. Sequencing input: blood. The source of these receptors is a man aged 80 or over in good health.

This rearrangement joins TRBV10-3 to TRBJ2-1; D unresolved. Trimming pared 0 bases from V and 12 bases from J, leaving 6 bases between. The CDR3 is 11 amino acids. The V gene's germline CDR1 is ENHRY and CDR2 SYGVKD. This chain's CDR3 is CAISESKVQFF. The CDR3 region has the DNA TGTGCCATCAGTGAGTCGAAAGTGCAGTTCTTC.

This clonotype was seen a single time. The CDR3 DNA follows: TGTGCCAGCAGTGATCTCGGGGAGGACACTGAAGCTTTCTTT. The encoded protein is CASSDLGEDTEAFF. V and J are TRBV7-9 and TRBJ1-1, with no clear D. CDR3 length equals 14 residues. With 6 bases removed from V and 3 bases from J, the gap between germline ends came to 14 bases. Per germline, CDR1 SEHNR and CDR2 FQNEAQ (reference sequence). Filled out from reference TRBV7-9 and TRBJ1-1, the complete variable domain reads DTGVSQNPRHKITKRGQNVTFRCDPISEHNRLYWYRQTLGQGPEFLTYFQNEAQLEKSRLLSDRFSAERPKGSFSTLEIQRTEQGDSAMYLCASSDLGEDTEAFFGQGTRLTVV.

This clonotype has more than one count but fewer than ten. The chain is built from TRBV7-2 and TRBJ2-1; no firm D call. V dropped 5 bases and J dropped 4 bases, with 12 bases sitting between them. The length of the CDR3 is 14 residues. CDR1 and CDR2 from the germline V gene are SGHTA and FQGNSA. CDR3 protein: CASSQDRLYNEQFF. The CDR3 bases are TGTGCCAGCAGCCAGGACCGCCTGTACAATGAGCAGTTCTTC.

V is TRBV20-1 and J is TRBJ2-2, with D perhaps given as TRBD1 or TRBD2 (6 bases each). V lost 4 bases, J lost 2 bases, and 14 bases lay in between. The CDR3 has 15 residues. From germline, CDR1 is DFQATT and CDR2 SNEGSKA (reference sequence). The CDR3 reads CSATRRGANTGELFF. The CDR3 DNA reads as TGCAGTGCTACGCGGAGGGGGGCCAACACCGGGGAGCTGTTTTTT.

Points on this clonotype: A much more abundant neighbour one base away suggests this may be a read error. J is TRBJ2-1 and V is TRBV25-1; 7 nucleotides line up with TRBD2. CDR3 length: 16 residues. Germline CDR1 and CDR2: MGHDK and SYGVNS. CDR3 in amino acids: CAGSDQRSSGYNEQFF. The DNA of the CDR3 is TGTGCCGGCAGTGACCAGAGGTCTAGCGGTTACAATGAGCAGTTCTTC.

Regarding this clonotype: Mismatch with germline at one junction end may stem from a read error. V gene TRBV20-1 combines with J gene TRBJ2-1; TRBD1 agrees at 8 bases. This CDR3 region has 11 residues. Germline V gene sequence: CDR1 DFQATT, CDR2 SNEGSKA (reference sequence). This CDR3 reads CSGQGNNERFF. Here the CDR3 DNA reads TGCAGTGGACAGGGGAACAATGAGCGGTTCTTC.

The chain combines TRBV29-1 with TRBJ2-7; TRBD1 might be the D (6 bases). The CDR3 length is 15 residues. CDR1 is SQVTM, CDR2 ANQGSEA, per germline. The ends were cut back, 4 bases at V and 3 bases at J, with 19 bases in the middle. The CDR3 DNA follows: TGCAGCGTTGTCCCCCCGGGGACAACCGACTACGAGCAGTACTTC. Its translation is CSVVPPGTTDYEQYF.

The chain recombines TRBV9 with TRBJ1-2, with a weak D call TRBD1 (6 bases). This CDR3 spans 17 amino acids. Germline CDR1 SGDLS, CDR2 YYNGEE. Between the trimmed V and J ends, which lost 4 bases and 0 bases, there was a span of 19 bases. Here the CDR3 DNA reads TGTGCCAGCAGCCTTCGGCTCAAAGGGGGGTCTAACTATGGCTACACCTTC. Translation: CASSLRLKGGSNYGYTF.

The rearrangement uses TRBV7-2 and TRBJ2-7, with 14 bases fitting TRBD2. The CDR3 runs 17 residues. The germline V gene has CDR1 SGHTA and CDR2 FQGNSA. The V gene end was trimmed by 2 bases and the J gene end by 5 bases; junction bases not matched to a gene: 8. CDR3 coding DNA: TGTGCCAGCAGCTTAAGGGGACTAGCGGGAGTAACCCACGAGCAGTACTTC. This sequence encodes CASSLRGLAGVTHEQYF. The full variable domain, rest sourced from reference TRBV7-2 and TRBJ2-7, is GAGVSQSPSNKVTEKGKDVELRCDPISGHTALYWYRQSLGQGLEFLIYFQGNSAPDKSGLPSDRFSAERTGGSVSTLTIQRTQQEDSAVYLCASSLRGLAGVTHEQYFGPGTRLTVT.

Remarks on this clonotype: Germline and junction disagree at one end, which may indicate a read error. The rearrangement links TRBV6-2 or TRBV6-3 to TRBJ2-1; D gene unclear. CDR1 is MNHEY, CDR2 SVGEGT, per germline. The CDR3 sequence is 14 residues long. CDR3 bases: TGTGCCAGCATTGGGCCCAGCTCCTACAAGGAGCAGTTCTTC. It specifies CASIGPSSYKEQFF.

The chain links TRBV28 to TRBJ2-1, with TRBD2 matching over 10 bases. V lost 4 bases, J lost 3 bases, and 6 bases stayed unmatched. This CDR3 has 16 amino acids. Germline V lookup: CDR1 MDHEN, CDR2 SYDVKM. As DNA, the CDR3 is TGTGCCAGCAGTTCTCTAGCGGGAGTGGTCTACAATGAGCAGTTCTTC. It encodes CASSSLAGVVYNEQFF.

This clonotype was seen only a few times. The genes are TRBV7-9 and TRBJ2-1, with unresolved D. Germline V lookup: CDR1 SEHNR, CDR2 FQNEAQ (reference sequence). This CDR3 spans 15 amino acids. V was shortened by 2 bases and J by 0 bases, with 8 bases between the two germline ends. The CDR3 spells CASSLRAVSYNEQFF. CDR3 bases: TGTGCCAGCAGCTTAAGGGCAGTCTCCTACAATGAGCAGTTCTTC.

This clonotype was observed many times. This chain connects TRBV6-5 to TRBJ2-3; 7 nucleotides match TRBD2. CDR1 and CDR2 (germline): MNHEY, SVGAGI. This CDR3 contains 15 residues. Losses at the gene ends were 6 bases for V and 7 bases for J; bases not matched to a gene: 13. CDR3 in DNA: TGTGCCAGCAGAAGTGCCAGGACTAGGGGACATACGCAGTATTTT. Translated: CASRSARTRGHTQYF.

V and J are TRBV3-1 and TRBJ2-1, with D possibly matching TRBD1 (6 bases). The germline V and J ends were trimmed by 0 bases and 5 bases, with 11 bases remaining between them. Germline CDR1 is LGHDT and CDR2 is YNNKEL (reference sequence). The CDR3 extends over 15 amino acids. The CDR3 sequence: CASSQDFTGHNEQFF. The CDR3 DNA sequence: TGTGCCAGCAGCCAAGACTTTACAGGGCACAATGAGCAGTTCTTC.

A few counts support this clonotype. The CDR3 nucleotides are TGCAGTGCTGTTAGCGGGGATACGCAGTATTTT. Amino acid sequence: CSAVSGDTQYF. J is TRBJ2-3 and V is TRBV20-1, with 7 bases aligning to TRBD2. The germline V gene encodes CDR1 DFQATT and CDR2 SNEGSKA (reference sequence). The CDR3 extends over 11 amino acids. Trimming took 5 bases from V and 6 from J; bases not matched to a gene: 2.

Remarks on this clonotype: Just one base apart from a much larger clone, this may be a read error. This chain links TRBV20-1 with TRBJ2-7; the D gene is possibly TRBD1 (5 bases). The assigned J gene may be wrong: the sequence end matches TRBJ2-5 better. The length of the CDR3 is 13 residues. Germline V lookup: CDR1 DFQATT, CDR2 SNEGSKA (reference sequence). The CDR3 protein is CSAGAQGRETQYF. CDR3 coding DNA: TGCAGTGCTGGAGCCCAGGGTCGGGAGACCCAGTACTTC.

This clonotype was seen many times. The CDR3 loop is CSARVERELPDTQYF. The CDR3 DNA reads as TGCAGTGCTAGAGTTGAGCGGGAGTTGCCAGATACGCAGTATTTT. The chain joins TRBV20-1 to TRBJ2-3, with TRBD2 matching 8 bases. The germline V gene encodes CDR1 DFQATT and CDR2 SNEGSKA (reference sequence). The J segment lost 4 bases and the V segment lost 1 base, leaving 7 bases of the junction unmatched. The CDR3 covers 15 residues.

This clonotype was seen once. The CDR3 spells CASSQQTGVTDTQYF. The CDR3 DNA is TGCGCCAGCAGCCAACAGACAGGGGTCACAGATACGCAGTATTTT. The chain has TRBV4-3 and TRBJ2-3; 8 bases are a match to TRBD1. This CDR3 has 15 amino acids. From germline, CDR1 is LGHNA and CDR2 YSLEER. J gave up 2 bases and V 2 bases, and 3 bases lay outside the gene matches.

V and J are TRBV11-1 and TRBJ2-6; the D gene could be TRBD1 or TRBD2 (5 bases each). This CDR3 spans 17 amino acids. Germline CDR1 is SGHAT and CDR2 is FQDESV (reference sequence). The ends were cut back, 5 bases at V and 2 bases at J, with 16 bases in the middle. CDR3: CASSRDGPATGANVLTF. CDR3 DNA: TGTGCCAGCAGCCGGGACGGGCCAGCCACTGGGGCCAACGTCCTGACTTTC.

J is TRBJ1-2 and V is TRBV7-9; the D gene is possibly TRBD1 (5 bases). Germline values: CDR1 SEHNR, CDR2 FQNEAQ (reference sequence). The CDR3 runs 15 residues. V lost 0 bases and J 6 bases, leaving 14 bases between the germline ends. The CDR3 DNA is TGTGCCAGCAGCTTAGCGCTTGGGGGGTCCCATGGCTACACCTTC. This sequence encodes CASSLALGGSHGYTF.

The chain uses TRBV20-1 and TRBJ2-1; TRBD2 might be the D (6 bases). The CDR3 consists of 16 residues. The V gene lost 3 bases and the J gene lost 10 bases, with 25 bases spanning the gap. Germline CDR1 is DFQATT and CDR2 is SNEGSKA (reference sequence). CDR3 sequence: CSASGKRDSSCNEQFF. DNA for the CDR3: TGCAGTGCTAGTGGCAAACGGGACTCCTCCTGCAACGAGCAGTTCTTC.

The genes are TRBV5-1 and TRBJ2-2; TRBD1 matches at 12 bases. This CDR3 spans 16 amino acids. Germline V gene data show CDR1 as SGHRS and CDR2 as YFSETQ. V was clipped by 4 bases and J by 5 bases; unmatched bases: 6. The CDR3 here is CASSQGQGALTGELFF. In nucleotides, the CDR3 is TGCGCCAGCAGCCAGGGACAGGGGGCGCTGACCGGGGAGCTGTTTTTT. The variable domain in full, with the rest retrieved from reference TRBV5-1 and TRBJ2-2, is KAGVTQTPRYLIKTRGQQVTLSCSPISGHRSVSWYQQTPGQGLQFLFEYFSETQRNKGNFPGRFSGRQFSNSRSEMNVSTLELGDSALYLCASSQGQGALTGELFFGEGSRLTVL.

The DNA for the CDR3 is TGTGCCAGCAGTTCTCACAGGACTAGCGGGAGTTTCAGTGAGCAGTTCTTC. It translates to CASSSHRTSGSFSEQFF. The V call is TRBV6-6, the J call TRBJ2-1; 13 nucleotides match TRBD2. The CDR3 is 17 residues long. V shed 4 bases, J shed 9 bases, and the junction held 12 bases outside the gene matches. CDR1 is MNHNY and CDR2 is SVGAGI in the germline V gene (reference sequence).

Comment on this clonotype: One base away lies a much larger clone, so this may be a sequencing read error. The rearrangement links TRBV18 to TRBJ2-5, with unresolved D. Between the trimmed V and J ends, which lost 10 bases and 2 bases, there was a span of 20 bases. Germline loops: CDR1 KGHSH, CDR2 LQKENI. This CDR3 has 15 amino acids. The CDR3 region has the DNA TGTGCCAACTCGGAAGGAGCATCCATACAAGAGACCCAGTACTTC. This encodes CANSEGASIQETQYF.

The CDR3 DNA follows: TGTGCCAGCAGTTACATCGGGCGGACCGGGGAGCTGTTTTTT. Its translation: CASSYIGRTGELFF. The chain has TRBV6-2 or TRBV6-3 and TRBJ2-2; D uncertain. The CDR3 runs 14 residues. CDR1 and CDR2 from the germline V gene are MNHEY and SVGEGT. V was clipped by 2 bases and J by 5 bases, with 9 bases between them.

The J gene is TRBJ2-7, the V gene TRBV20-1; D is unclear. CDR1 DFQATT and CDR2 SNEGSKA come from the germline V gene (reference sequence). V gave up 3 bases and J gave up 2 bases, with 11 bases separating them. This CDR3 is built from 13 residues. CDR3 loop: CSARGHIAYEQYF. Written as DNA, the CDR3 is TGCAGTGCTAGGGGTCACATTGCCTACGAGCAGTACTTC.

This clonotype was seen just once. This chain links TRBV5-1 with TRBJ2-3; 11 positions match TRBD2. The CDR3 loop spans 18 amino acids. The V gene end was trimmed by 2 bases and the J gene end by 1 base; junction bases not matched to a gene: 9. CDR1 and CDR2 (germline): SGHRS, YFSETQ. Here the CDR3 DNA reads TGCGCCAGCAGCTTTACTAGCGGGAGCCCTCCTGGCACAGATACGCAGTATTTT. It specifies CASSFTSGSPPGTDTQYF.